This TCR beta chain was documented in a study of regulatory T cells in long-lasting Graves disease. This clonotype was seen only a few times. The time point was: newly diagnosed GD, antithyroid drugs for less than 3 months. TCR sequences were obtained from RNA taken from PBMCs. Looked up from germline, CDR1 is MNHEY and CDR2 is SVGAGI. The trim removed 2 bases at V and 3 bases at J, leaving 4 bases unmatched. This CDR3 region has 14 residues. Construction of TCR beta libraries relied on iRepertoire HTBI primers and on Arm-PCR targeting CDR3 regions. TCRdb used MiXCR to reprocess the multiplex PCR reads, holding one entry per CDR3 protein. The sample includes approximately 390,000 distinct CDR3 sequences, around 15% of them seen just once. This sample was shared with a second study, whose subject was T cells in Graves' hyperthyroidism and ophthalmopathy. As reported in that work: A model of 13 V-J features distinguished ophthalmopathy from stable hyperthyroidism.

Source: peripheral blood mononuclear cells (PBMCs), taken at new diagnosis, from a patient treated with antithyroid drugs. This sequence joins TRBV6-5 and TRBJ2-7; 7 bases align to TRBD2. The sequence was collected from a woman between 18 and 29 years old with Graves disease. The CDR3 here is CASSYLTGGYEQYF. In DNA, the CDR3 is TGTGCCAGCAGTTACCTCACGGGGGGCTACGAGCAGTACTTC.